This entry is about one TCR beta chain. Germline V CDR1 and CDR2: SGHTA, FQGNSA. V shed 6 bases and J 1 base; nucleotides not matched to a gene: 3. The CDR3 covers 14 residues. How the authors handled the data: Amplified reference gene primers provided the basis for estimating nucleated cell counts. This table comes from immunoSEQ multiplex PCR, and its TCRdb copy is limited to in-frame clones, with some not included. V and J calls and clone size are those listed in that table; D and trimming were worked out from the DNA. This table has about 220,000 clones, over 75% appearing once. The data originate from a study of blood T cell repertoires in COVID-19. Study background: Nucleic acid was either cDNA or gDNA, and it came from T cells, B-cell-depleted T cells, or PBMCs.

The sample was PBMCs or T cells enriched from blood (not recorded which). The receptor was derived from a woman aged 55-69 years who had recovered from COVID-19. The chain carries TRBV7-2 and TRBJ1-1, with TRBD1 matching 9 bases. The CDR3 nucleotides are TGTGCCAGCAGGAAGGACAGGGGGAACACTGAAGCTTTCTTT. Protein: CASRKDRGNTEAFF.